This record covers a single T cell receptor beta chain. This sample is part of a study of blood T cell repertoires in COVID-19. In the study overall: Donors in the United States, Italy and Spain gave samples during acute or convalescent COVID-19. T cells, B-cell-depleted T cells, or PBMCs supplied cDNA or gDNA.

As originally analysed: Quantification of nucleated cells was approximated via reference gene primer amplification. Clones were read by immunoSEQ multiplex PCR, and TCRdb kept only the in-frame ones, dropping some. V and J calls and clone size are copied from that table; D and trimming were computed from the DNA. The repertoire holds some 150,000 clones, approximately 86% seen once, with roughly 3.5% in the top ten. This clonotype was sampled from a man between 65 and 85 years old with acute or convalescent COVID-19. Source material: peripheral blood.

The CDR3 DNA is TGTGCCAGCAGCCAACCCTCCTCGGGGGAGGGGTCGGGCAATGAGCAGTTCTTC. It codes for CASSQPSSGEGSGNEQFF. The chain recombines TRBV28 with TRBJ2-1, with 7 bases fitting TRBD2. Germline lookup yields CDR1 MDHEN and CDR2 SYDVKM. With 6 bases clipped from V and 6 bases from J, the junction kept 20 bases outside the gene matches. The CDR3 spans 18 residues.